This TCR beta chain derives from a study of post-analysis software for immune sequencing data. The CDR3 runs 9 residues. Germline lookup yields CDR1 DFQATT and CDR2 SNEGSKA (reference sequence). The germline V and J ends were trimmed by 5 bases and 11 bases, with 9 bases remaining between them. Notes on the study in general: Included in a set of five TRBV segments more frequent in patients than controls were TRBV5-6, TRBV5-1 and TRBV20-1.

Unique molecular identifiers were built into the TCR beta cDNA libraries. TCRdb reprocessed the PCR reads with MiXCR, giving one entry per CDR3 protein. The sample has roughly 730,000 distinct CDR3 sequences; just under 30% are singletons. This clonotype was detected only a few times. The antigen is undetermined. Sequencing input: blood. This rearrangement joins TRBV20-1 to TRBJ1-1; D is undetermined. This sequence originates from a girl between 5 and 17 years old with multiple sclerosis. CDR3: CSAWTGAFF. The CDR3 DNA follows: TGCAGTGCTTGGACCGGCGCTTTCTTT.